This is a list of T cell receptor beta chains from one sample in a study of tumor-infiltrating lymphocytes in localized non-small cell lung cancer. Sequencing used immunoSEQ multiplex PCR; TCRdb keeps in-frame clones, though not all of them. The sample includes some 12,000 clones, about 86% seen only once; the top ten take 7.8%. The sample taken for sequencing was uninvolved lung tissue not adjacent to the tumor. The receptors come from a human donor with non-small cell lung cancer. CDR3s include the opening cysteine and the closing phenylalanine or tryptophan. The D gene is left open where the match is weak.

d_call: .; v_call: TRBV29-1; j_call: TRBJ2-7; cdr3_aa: CSVGQSGYEQYF
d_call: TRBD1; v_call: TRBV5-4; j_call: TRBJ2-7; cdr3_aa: CASSHGTGGVEQYF
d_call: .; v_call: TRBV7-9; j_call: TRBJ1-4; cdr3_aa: CASSLGLGVPEKLFF
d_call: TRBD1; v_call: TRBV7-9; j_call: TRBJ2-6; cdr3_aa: CAGRDSLKANVLTF
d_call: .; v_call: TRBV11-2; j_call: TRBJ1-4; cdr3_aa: CASSSGTGNEKLFF
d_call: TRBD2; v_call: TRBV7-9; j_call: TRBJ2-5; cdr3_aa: CASSGLAGGLGTQYF
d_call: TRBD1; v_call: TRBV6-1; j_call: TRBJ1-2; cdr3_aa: CASSEGTGVGYTF
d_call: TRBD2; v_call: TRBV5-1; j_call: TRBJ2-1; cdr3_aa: CASSPGTSGVNEQFF
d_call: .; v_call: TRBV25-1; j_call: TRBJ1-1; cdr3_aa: CASSESRGEAFF
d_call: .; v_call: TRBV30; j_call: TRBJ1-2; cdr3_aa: CAWSLDRYGYTF
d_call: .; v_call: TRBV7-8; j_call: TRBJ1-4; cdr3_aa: CASSLAGGGEKLFF
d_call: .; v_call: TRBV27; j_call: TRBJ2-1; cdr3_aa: CASSNVAGARGEQFF
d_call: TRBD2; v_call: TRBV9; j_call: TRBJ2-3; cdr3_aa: CASSVALSSGAWGDTQYF
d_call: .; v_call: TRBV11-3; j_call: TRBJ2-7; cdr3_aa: CASSISGNPGLEQYF
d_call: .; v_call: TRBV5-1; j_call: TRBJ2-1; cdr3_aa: CASSLLIQRNNEQFF
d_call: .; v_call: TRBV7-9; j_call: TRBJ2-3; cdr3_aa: CASSLGRGFDTQYF
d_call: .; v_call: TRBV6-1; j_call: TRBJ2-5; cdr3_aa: CASSVVGWGTYQETQYF
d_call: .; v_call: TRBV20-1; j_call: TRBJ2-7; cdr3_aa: CSALHYYEQYF
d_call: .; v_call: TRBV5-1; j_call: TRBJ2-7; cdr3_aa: CASSLTGTGNEQYF
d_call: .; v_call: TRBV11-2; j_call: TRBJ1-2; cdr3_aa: CASSSVTYGYTF
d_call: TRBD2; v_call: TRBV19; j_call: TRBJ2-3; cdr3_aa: CASSILSGVTDTQYF
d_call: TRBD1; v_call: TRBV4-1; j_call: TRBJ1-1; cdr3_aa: CASSQPTGGRTEAFF
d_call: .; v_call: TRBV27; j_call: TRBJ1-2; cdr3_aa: CASSRDSGRFGYTF
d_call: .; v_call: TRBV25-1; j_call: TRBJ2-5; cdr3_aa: CASSEQGWETQYF
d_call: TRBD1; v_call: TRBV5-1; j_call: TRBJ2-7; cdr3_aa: CASSFGTGTYEQYF
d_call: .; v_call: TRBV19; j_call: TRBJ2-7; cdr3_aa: CASSPGYEQYF
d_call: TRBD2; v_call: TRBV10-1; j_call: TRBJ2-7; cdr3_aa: CASTLGGSSTYEQYF
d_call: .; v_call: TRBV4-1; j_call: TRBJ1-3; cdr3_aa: CASGPGGTLSGNTIYF
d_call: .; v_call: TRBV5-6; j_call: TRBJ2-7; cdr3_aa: CASSLGGDSYEQYF
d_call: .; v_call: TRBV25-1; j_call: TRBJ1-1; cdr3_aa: CASSELTPRVGTEAFF
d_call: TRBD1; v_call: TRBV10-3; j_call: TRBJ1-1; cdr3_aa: CAIWTGVGMNTEAFF
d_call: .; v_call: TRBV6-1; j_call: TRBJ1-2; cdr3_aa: CASSAASADF
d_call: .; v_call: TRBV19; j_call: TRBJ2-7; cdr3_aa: CASSPTGVEQYF
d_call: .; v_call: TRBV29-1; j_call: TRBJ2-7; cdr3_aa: CSVGVGGLSYEQYF
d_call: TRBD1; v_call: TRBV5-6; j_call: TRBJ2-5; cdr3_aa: CASSLTGVGETQYF
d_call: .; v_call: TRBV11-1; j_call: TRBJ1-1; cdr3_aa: CASSSWDTEAFF
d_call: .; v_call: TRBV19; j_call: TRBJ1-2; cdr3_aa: CASSIARGVGYTF